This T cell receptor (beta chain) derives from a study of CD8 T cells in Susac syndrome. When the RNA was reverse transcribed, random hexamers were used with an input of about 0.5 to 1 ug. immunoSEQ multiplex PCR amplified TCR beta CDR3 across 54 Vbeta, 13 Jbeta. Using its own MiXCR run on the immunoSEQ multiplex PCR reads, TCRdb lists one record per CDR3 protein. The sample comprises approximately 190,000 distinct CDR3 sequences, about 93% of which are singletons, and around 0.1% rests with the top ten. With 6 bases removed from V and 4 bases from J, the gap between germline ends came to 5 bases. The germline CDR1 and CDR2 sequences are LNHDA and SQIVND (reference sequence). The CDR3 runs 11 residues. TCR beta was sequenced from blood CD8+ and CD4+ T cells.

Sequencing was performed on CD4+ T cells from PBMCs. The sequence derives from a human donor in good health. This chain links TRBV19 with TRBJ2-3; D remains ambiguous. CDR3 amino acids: CASRRADTQYF. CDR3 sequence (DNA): TGTGCCAGTAGAAGGGCAGATACGCAGTATTTT.